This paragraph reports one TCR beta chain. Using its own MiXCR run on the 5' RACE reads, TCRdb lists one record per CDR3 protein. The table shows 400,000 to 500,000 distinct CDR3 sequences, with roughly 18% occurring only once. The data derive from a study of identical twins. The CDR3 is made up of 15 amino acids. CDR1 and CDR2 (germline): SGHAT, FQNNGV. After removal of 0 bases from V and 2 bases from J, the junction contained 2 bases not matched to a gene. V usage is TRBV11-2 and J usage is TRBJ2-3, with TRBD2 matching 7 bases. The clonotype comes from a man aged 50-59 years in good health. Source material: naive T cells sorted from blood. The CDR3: CASSLERGFTDTQYF. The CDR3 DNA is TGTGCCAGCAGCTTAGAGCGGGGGTTCACAGATACGCAGTATTTT.